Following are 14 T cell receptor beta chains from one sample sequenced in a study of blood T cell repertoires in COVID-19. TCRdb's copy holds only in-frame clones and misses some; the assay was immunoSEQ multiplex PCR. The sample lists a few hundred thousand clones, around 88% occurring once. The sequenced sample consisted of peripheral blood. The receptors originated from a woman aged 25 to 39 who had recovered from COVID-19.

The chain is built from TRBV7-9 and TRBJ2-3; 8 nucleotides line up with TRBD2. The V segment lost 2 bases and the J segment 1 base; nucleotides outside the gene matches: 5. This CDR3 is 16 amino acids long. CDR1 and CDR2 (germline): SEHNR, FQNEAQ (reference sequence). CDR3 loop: CASSLTSGIGTDTQYF. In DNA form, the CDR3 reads TGTGCCAGCAGCTTAACTAGCGGAATTGGCACAGATACGCAGTATTTT.

The CDR3 reads CASSQDRLGYTF. In DNA, the CDR3 is TGTGCCAGCAGCCAAGATCGACTAGGCTACACCTTC. The V gene is TRBV14, the J gene TRBJ1-2; no definite D call. This CDR3 region has 12 residues. V was trimmed by 0 bases and J by 8 bases, leaving 7 bases between them. Germline CDR1 SGHDN, CDR2 FVKESK. Together with reference TRBV14 and TRBJ1-2, the CDR3 gives the full variable domain: EAGVTQFPSHSVIEKGQTVTLRCDPISGHDNLYWYRRVMGKEIKFLLHFVKESKQDESGMPNNRFLAERTGGTYSTLKVQPAELEDSGVYFCASSQDRLGYTFGSGTRLTVV.

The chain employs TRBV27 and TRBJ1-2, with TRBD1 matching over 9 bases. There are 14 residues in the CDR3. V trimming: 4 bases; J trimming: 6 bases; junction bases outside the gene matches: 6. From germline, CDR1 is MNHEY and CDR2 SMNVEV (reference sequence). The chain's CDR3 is CASSSFDRGNGYTF. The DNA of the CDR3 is TGTGCCAGCAGTTCATTCGACAGGGGGAATGGCTACACCTTC.

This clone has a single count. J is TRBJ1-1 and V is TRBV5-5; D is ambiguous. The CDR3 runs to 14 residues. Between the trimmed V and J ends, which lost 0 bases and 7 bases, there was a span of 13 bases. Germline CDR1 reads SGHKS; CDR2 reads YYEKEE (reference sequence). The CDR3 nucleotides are TGTGCCAGCAGCTTGGTTGGAGGGCGGGGTGAAGCTTTCTTT. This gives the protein CASSLVGGRGEAFF. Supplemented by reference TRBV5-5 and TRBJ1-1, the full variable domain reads DAGVTQSPTHLIKTRGQQVTLRCSPISGHKSVSWYQQVLGQGPQFIFQYYEKEERGRGNFPDRFSARQFPNYSSELNVNALLLGDSALYLCASSLVGGRGEAFFGQGTRLTVV.

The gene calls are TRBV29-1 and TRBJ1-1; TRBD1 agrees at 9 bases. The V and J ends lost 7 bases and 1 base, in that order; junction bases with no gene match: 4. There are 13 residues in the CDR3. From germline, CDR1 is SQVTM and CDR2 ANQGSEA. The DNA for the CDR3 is TGCAGCGAGGTGGGACAGGGGAACACTGAAGCTTTCTTT. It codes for CSEVGQGNTEAFF. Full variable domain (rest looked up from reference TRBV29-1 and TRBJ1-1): SAVISQKPSRDICQRGTSLTIQCQVDSQVTMMFWYRQQPGQSLTLIATANQGSEATYESGFVIDKFPISRPNLTFSTLTVSNMSPEDSSIYLCSEVGQGNTEAFFGQGTRLTVV.

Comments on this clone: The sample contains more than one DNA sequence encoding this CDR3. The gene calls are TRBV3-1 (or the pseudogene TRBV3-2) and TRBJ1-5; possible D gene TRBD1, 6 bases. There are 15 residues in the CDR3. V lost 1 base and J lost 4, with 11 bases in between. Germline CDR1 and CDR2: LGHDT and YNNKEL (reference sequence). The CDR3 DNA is TGTGCCAGCAGCCAAGCAGGGGCCCTTAATCAGCCCCAGCATTTT. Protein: CASSQAGALNQPQHF.

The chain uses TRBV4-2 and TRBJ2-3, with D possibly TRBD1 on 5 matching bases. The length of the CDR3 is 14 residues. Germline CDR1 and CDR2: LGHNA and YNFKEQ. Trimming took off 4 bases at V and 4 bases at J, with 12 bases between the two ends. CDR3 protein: CASSRDPGSDTQYF. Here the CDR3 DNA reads TGTGCCAGCAGCCGAGACCCAGGGTCAGATACGCAGTATTTT.

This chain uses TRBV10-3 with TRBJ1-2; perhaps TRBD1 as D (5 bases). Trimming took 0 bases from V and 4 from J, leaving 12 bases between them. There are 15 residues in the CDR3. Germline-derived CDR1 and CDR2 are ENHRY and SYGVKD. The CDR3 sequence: CAISESERGGYGYTF. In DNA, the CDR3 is TGTGCCATCAGTGAGTCGGAGAGGGGAGGCTATGGCTACACCTTC.

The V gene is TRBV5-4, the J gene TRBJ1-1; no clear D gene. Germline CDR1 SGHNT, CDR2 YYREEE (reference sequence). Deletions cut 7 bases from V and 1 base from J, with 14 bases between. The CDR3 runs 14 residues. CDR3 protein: CASSRGGGNTEAFF. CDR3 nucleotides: TGTGCCAGCTCGCGGGGAGGAGGGAACACTGAAGCTTTCTTT.

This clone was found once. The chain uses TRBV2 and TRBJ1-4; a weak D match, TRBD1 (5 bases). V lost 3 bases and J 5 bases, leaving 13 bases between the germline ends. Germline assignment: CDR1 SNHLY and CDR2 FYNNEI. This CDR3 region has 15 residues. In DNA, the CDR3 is TGTGCCAGCAGTGAGGTCGGGGGGGGAAATGAAAAACTGTTTTTT. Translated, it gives CASSEVGGGNEKLFF.

The CDR3 is CASSLVGWRRPYYGYTF. The CDR3 nucleotides read TGTGCCAGCAGCTTAGTCGGGTGGAGACGTCCTTACTATGGCTACACCTTC. J is TRBJ1-2 and V is TRBV7-4; unclear D gene. V dropped 1 base and J dropped 3 bases, with 18 bases sitting between them. This CDR3 is built from 17 residues. Looked up from germline, CDR1 is SGHVT and CDR2 is SQSDAQ.

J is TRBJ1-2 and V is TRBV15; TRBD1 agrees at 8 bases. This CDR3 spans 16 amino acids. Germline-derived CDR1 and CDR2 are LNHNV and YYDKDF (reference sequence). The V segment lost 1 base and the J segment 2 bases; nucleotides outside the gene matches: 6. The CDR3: CATSRVQGVVNYGYTF. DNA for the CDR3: TGTGCCACCAGCAGAGTACAGGGGGTTGTAAACTATGGCTACACCTTC.

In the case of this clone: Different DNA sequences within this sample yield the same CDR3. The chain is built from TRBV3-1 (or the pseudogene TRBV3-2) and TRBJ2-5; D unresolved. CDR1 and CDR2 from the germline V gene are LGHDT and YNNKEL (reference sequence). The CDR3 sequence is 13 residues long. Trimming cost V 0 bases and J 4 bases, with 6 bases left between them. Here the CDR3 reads CASSQDLRETQYF. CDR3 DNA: TGTGCCAGCAGCCAAGATCTTAGAGAGACCCAGTACTTC.

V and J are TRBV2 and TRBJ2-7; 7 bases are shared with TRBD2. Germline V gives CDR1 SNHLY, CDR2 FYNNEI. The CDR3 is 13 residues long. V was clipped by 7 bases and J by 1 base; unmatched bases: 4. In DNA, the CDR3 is TGTGCCAGCATCCAGGGAGGGTCCTACGAGCAGTACTTC. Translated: CASIQGGSYEQYF.